The clone carrying this T cell receptor beta chain was detected many times. The second PCR ran about 6 to 12 cycles with a sample-barcoded 5' primer and J-beta primers. Every sample gave at least 2.5 million paired-end reads containing CDR3. MiXCR, applied by TCRdb to the 5' RACE reads, yields one record per CDR3 protein. The sample shows around 970,000 distinct CDR3 sequences, roughly half of them seen only once. These data belong to a study of blood T cells in healthy people across ages. The CDR3 runs to 11 residues. Trimming stripped 6 bases from V and 4 bases from J, with 10 bases between. The V gene's germline CDR1 is SQVTM and CDR2 ANQGSEA.

The V call is TRBV29-1, the J call TRBJ2-7, with D unresolved. Material: blood. This clonotype was obtained from an older woman in good health. This CDR3 reads CSVKANYEQYF. For the CDR3, the DNA is TGCAGCGTCAAGGCTAATTACGAGCAGTACTTC.